A single sample gave rise to the 5 T cell receptor beta chains below, sequenced in a study of blood T cells in healthy people across ages (dated by TCRdb to 2014 to 2015). The library was made by 5' RACE. The sequencer was an Illumina HiSeq 2500. A second PCR of about 7 to 12 cycles was performed with a sample-barcoded 5' primer and a J-beta primer mix. TCRdb trimmed public reads at Q25 via fastp, called clones via MiXCR and kept in-frame beta chains. Each entry merges the rows of one CDR3 protein and shows their most common DNA and genes. The sample records about 1 million distinct CDR3 sequences, 40% to 50% of which are singletons. Approximately 17% of the sample comes from the top ten. Input material: blood. Receptor source: a woman aged 60 to 75 in good health.

The chain joins TRBV2 to TRBJ2-3; a possible D gene is TRBD2 (6 bases). CDR1 and CDR2 from the germline V gene are SNHLY and FYNNEI. V was pared by 0 bases and J by 7 bases, with 14 bases between. The CDR3 has 15 residues. CDR3 bases: TGTGCCAGCAGTGAAGCTTCGACTAGTAAAAATACGCAGTATTTT. Protein sequence: CASSEASTSKNTQYF.

The genes are TRBV6-5 and TRBJ2-1; D ambiguous. Germline CDR1 reads MNHEY; CDR2 reads SVGAGI. This CDR3 is 11 amino acids long. V gave up 6 bases and J gave up 7 bases, with 7 bases separating them. The CDR3 sequence: CASSQRNEQFF. Written as DNA, the CDR3 is TGTGCCAGCAGCCAGAGAAATGAGCAGTTCTTC.

The chain joins TRBV20-1 to TRBJ2-1, with 14 positions matching TRBD2. Per germline, CDR1 DFQATT and CDR2 SNEGSKA (reference sequence). This CDR3 is built from 16 residues. The J segment lost 7 bases and the V segment lost 6 bases, leaving 11 bases of the junction unmatched. The CDR3 sequence is CSAGLAGGLARNEQFF. The CDR3 nucleotides are TGCAGTGCAGGACTAGCGGGAGGACTAGCACGGAATGAGCAGTTCTTC.

This clonotype was detected once. The chain combines TRBV20-1 with TRBJ1-2; 10 nucleotides match TRBD1. There are 15 residues in the CDR3. Germline CDR1 is DFQATT and CDR2 is SNEGSKA (reference sequence). Trimming took 5 bases from V and 0 from J; bases not matched to a gene: 6. DNA of the CDR3: TGCAGTGCTGCGGGACAGGGGCTTCCTAACTATGGCTACACCTTC. This gives the protein CSAAGQGLPNYGYTF.

The sample holds a few counts of this clonotype. The V and J genes are TRBV4-2 and TRBJ2-2; D might be TRBD2 (7 bases). Trimming left V 0 bases short and J 7 bases short, with 21 bases between. The CDR3 has 18 amino acids. Germline V gene lookup returns CDR1 LGHNA and CDR2 YNFKEQ. CDR3 nucleotide sequence: TGTGCCAGCAGCCAAGATAGGGGAGGGGGAGAGTTAGGCGGGGAGCTGTTTTTT. Its protein is CASSQDRGGGELGGELFF.